The T cell receptor beta chain described here comes from a study of cytomegalovirus exposure and HLA in healthy donors. Study-level points and caveats: In a later analysis, specific HLA alleles were associated with 15,000 to 20,000 TCR beta sequences at a 0.05 false discovery rate.

Concerning this clone itself: Its target is unknown.

Those who donated were healthy bone marrow donors. Primers: 60 Vbeta forward and 13 Jbeta reverse. Source study methods: In a later analysis, the count reached some 83 million unique TCR beta chains, with around 11 million shared. TCRdb keeps only in-frame clones here, not all; method: immunoSEQ multiplex PCR. V and J calls and clone size come straight from that table; D and trimming were deduced from the DNA. Among 100,000 or so clones listed, about 83% were seen once. The receptor was derived from a man aged 18 to 30 in good health and CMV-seronegative. Source material: PBMCs.

CDR3 sequence: CASAPGLAALREQYF. As DNA, the CDR3 is TGTGCCAGCGCTCCGGGACTAGCCGCATTGAGGGAGCAGTACTTC. The chain has TRBV6-1 and TRBJ2-7; 9 nucleotides line up with TRBD2. The length of the CDR3 is 15 residues. With 8 bases clipped from V and 7 bases from J, the junction kept 15 bases outside the gene matches. The V gene's germline CDR1 is MNHNS and CDR2 SASEGT.